Listed below are T cell receptor beta chains from one sample, sequenced in a study of T cell responses to AZD1222 COVID-19 vaccine. Libraries were prepared by immunoSEQ multiplex PCR; TCRdb keeps only in-frame clonotypes and omits some of them. The repertoire has 110,000 or so clones, about 86% of them found once; the top ten carry 15% to 20%. This material consisted of peripheral blood, taken 28 days after the second AZD1222 dose. The receptors here all came from an adult who received the AZD1222 COVID-19 vaccine. Both conserved end residues are part of each CDR3. The order of the fields is CDR3 DNA, CDR3 protein, clone size, J gene, D gene, CDR3 length, V gene. D genes are given only for firm matches. Clone size is given for some rows only: seen once, a few or many times, or a class if the clone is expanded.

DNA: TGTGCCAGCAGCTTGTTTGGAGGGGTGGGGCAGTTCTTC
CDR3: CASSLFGGVGQFF
size: NA
J: TRBJ2-1
D: NA
length: 13
V: TRBV5-4

DNA: TGTGCCAGCAGTCCCACAGGGGATGAATATGGCTACACCTTC
CDR3: CASSPTGDEYGYTF
size: NA
J: TRBJ1-2
D: NA
length: 14
V: TRBV21-1

DNA: TGTGCCAGCAGTGAAGGGTCAGGGGGGGATCAGCCCCAGCATTTT
CDR3: CASSEGSGGDQPQHF
size: NA
J: TRBJ1-5
D: TRBD1
length: 15
V: TRBV6-1

DNA: TGTGCCAGTAGTCGAGCAGGACCGAACTATGGCTACACCTTC
CDR3: CASSRAGPNYGYTF
size: NA
J: TRBJ1-2
D: NA
length: 14
V: TRBV19

DNA: TGTGCGGCCAGCTTCCTCAGGGGGGAAAAACTGTTTTTT
CDR3: CAASFLRGEKLFF
size: NA
J: TRBJ1-4
D: TRBD1
length: 13
V: TRBV30

DNA: TGTGCCAGCAGTCCCGGGGCAAACTATGGCTACACCTTC
CDR3: CASSPGANYGYTF
size: NA
J: TRBJ1-2
D: NA
length: 13
V: TRBV6-6

DNA: TGTGCCAGCAGTGAACAGACAGGGCGAGACGAGACCCAGTACTTC
CDR3: CASSEQTGRDETQYF
size: NA
J: TRBJ2-5
D: TRBD1
length: 15
V: TRBV2

DNA: TGTGCCAGCAGCTTCAGGGAAATGCAGCCCCAGCATTTT
CDR3: CASSFREMQPQHF
size: NA
J: TRBJ1-5
D: NA
length: 13
V: TRBV11-2

DNA: TGTGCCAGCAGTTACTCGACCAGGGGGCTTAACGAGCAGTACTTC
CDR3: CASSYSTRGLNEQYF
size: NA
J: TRBJ2-7
D: TRBD1
length: 15
V: TRBV6-6

DNA: TGTGCCAGTAGTCACACAGGGTTAACTGGAAACACCATATATTTT
CDR3: CASSHTGLTGNTIYF
size: NA
J: TRBJ1-3
D: NA
length: 15
V: TRBV19

DNA: TGTGCCAGCAGTGAAGCCCAGACAGGGTCCAATCAGCCCCAGCATTTT
CDR3: CASSEAQTGSNQPQHF
size: NA
J: TRBJ1-5
D: TRBD1
length: 16
V: TRBV2

DNA: TGTGCCAGCAGCTTAGACCGCATGAGGGGCTACACCTTC
CDR3: CASSLDRMRGYTF
size: NA
J: TRBJ1-2
D: NA
length: 13
V: TRBV7-3

DNA: TGTGCCACCGCTTTGGGCCAAAACTTGGATACGCAGTATTTT
CDR3: CATALGQNLDTQYF
size: NA
J: TRBJ2-3
D: NA
length: 14
V: TRBV24-1

DNA: TGTGCCAGCAGCCCGGGGACCTTGAACACCGGGGAGCTGTTTTTT
CDR3: CASSPGTLNTGELFF
size: once
J: TRBJ2-2
D: NA
length: 15
V: TRBV11-2

DNA: TGTGCCACCAGCGATATTAGCGGGAGGACTTCGTACACAGATACGCAGTATTTT
CDR3: CATSDISGRTSYTDTQYF
size: NA
J: TRBJ2-3
D: TRBD2
length: 18
V: TRBV15

DNA: TGTGCCAGCAGCTGGTCTAGCGGGGAAGAGACCCAGTACTTC
CDR3: CASSWSSGEETQYF
size: NA
J: TRBJ2-5
D: TRBD2
length: 14
V: TRBV13

DNA: TGTGCCAGCAGCTTAATCGCGGGAGTGGACGAGCAGTACTTC
CDR3: CASSLIAGVDEQYF
size: NA
J: TRBJ2-7
D: TRBD2
length: 14
V: TRBV7-2

DNA: TGTGCCAGCAGCGCGGGGGTTTCTGGGGCCAACGTCCTGACTTTC
CDR3: CASSAGVSGANVLTF
size: NA
J: TRBJ2-6
D: TRBD2
length: 15
V: TRBV3-1/TRBV3-2

DNA: TGTGCCTGGAGTTTGGGACTAGCGGGCACAGATACGCAGTATTTT
CDR3: CAWSLGLAGTDTQYF
size: NA
J: TRBJ2-3
D: TRBD2
length: 15
V: TRBV30

DNA: TGTGCCAGCAGCTCCGTCTCGGGTGGAAACACCATATATTTT
CDR3: CASSSVSGGNTIYF
size: NA
J: TRBJ1-3
D: NA
length: 14
V: TRBV11-2

DNA: TGCGCCAGCAGCTTGGTTGGGGGGGCGCGTGGCTACACCTTC
CDR3: CASSLVGGARGYTF
size: NA
J: TRBJ1-2
D: NA
length: 14
V: TRBV5-1

DNA: TGTGCCAGCAGTGAAGCGGAGGGAGACGTTTTAGTTGAAAAACTGTTTTTT
CDR3: CASSEAEGDVLVEKLFF
size: NA
J: TRBJ1-4
D: NA
length: 17
V: TRBV6-1

DNA: TGTGCCAGCCAGGGTTGGAATTCACCCCTCCACTTT
CDR3: CASQGWNSPLHF
size: NA
J: TRBJ1-6
D: NA
length: 12
V: TRBV6-1

DNA: TGTGCCAGCAGCTTAGATCCCCGGGGGTTCGGCACAGATACGCAGTATTTT
CDR3: CASSLDPRGFGTDTQYF
size: NA
J: TRBJ2-3
D: NA
length: 17
V: TRBV11-2

DNA: TGTGCCAGCAGTGACCCGGTGTCTTTGGATCGGGAAAAACTGTTTTTT
CDR3: CASSDPVSLDREKLFF
size: few
J: TRBJ1-4
D: NA
length: 16
V: TRBV25-1

DNA: TGTGCCAGCAGCGTAGCGTCCGGCCCCTACCTCACAGATACGCAGTATTTT
CDR3: CASSVASGPYLTDTQYF
size: NA
J: TRBJ2-3
D: NA
length: 17
V: TRBV9

DNA: TGTGCCAGCAGCTTTGGGGCTGCTCGCGAGCAGTTCTTC
CDR3: CASSFGAAREQFF
size: once
J: TRBJ2-1
D: NA
length: 13
V: TRBV7-2

DNA: TGTGCCAGCAGCAACTATTTAGCGGGGGGGGAGACCCAGTACTTC
CDR3: CASSNYLAGGETQYF
size: NA
J: TRBJ2-5
D: TRBD2
length: 15
V: TRBV7-2

DNA: TGTGCCAGCAGCTTACAGGAAAACTATGGCTACACCTTC
CDR3: CASSLQENYGYTF
size: NA
J: TRBJ1-2
D: NA
length: 13
V: TRBV7-9

DNA: TGTGCCAGCAGCTTAGTTCGGGCTGAACCCACAGATACGCAGTATTTT
CDR3: CASSLVRAEPTDTQYF
size: NA
J: TRBJ2-3
D: NA
length: 16
V: TRBV7-6

DNA: TGTGCCAGCAGCCGCAGTTACATTGGTCGGGAAAAACTGTTTTTT
CDR3: CASSRSYIGREKLFF
size: NA
J: TRBJ1-4
D: NA
length: 15
V: TRBV14

DNA: TGCAGCGTTGGGGGCCGACAGGTTGGCAATGAGCAGTTCTTC
CDR3: CSVGGRQVGNEQFF
size: once
J: TRBJ2-1
D: NA
length: 14
V: TRBV29-1

DNA: TGTGCCAGCAGTCCCCCCGGGCCTGCCTACGAGCAGTACTTC
CDR3: CASSPPGPAYEQYF
size: once
J: TRBJ2-7
D: NA
length: 14
V: TRBV28

DNA: TGTGCCAGCAGCTTTATACAGGGGCCTGAAGCTTTCTTT
CDR3: CASSFIQGPEAFF
size: NA
J: TRBJ1-1
D: TRBD1
length: 13
V: TRBV5-4

DNA: TGTGCCAGCTCACCACTCCAAAATAAAGACGAGGGGACTTTCTTT
CDR3: CASSPLQNKDEGTFF
size: once
J: TRBJ1-1
D: NA
length: 15
V: TRBV18

DNA: TGTGCCAGCAGCAAAAGGGAGAGCGGGACAGGGGGGAAAGCTTTCTTT
CDR3: CASSKRESGTGGKAFF
size: once
J: TRBJ1-1
D: NA
length: 16
V: TRBV21-1

DNA: TGTGCCAGCAGCCAAGGTCCAGTCAATAATTCACCCCTCCACTTT
CDR3: CASSQGPVNNSPLHF
size: once
J: TRBJ1-6
D: NA
length: 15
V: TRBV3-1/TRBV3-2

DNA: TGTGCCAGCAGCCCAGGGACAGGGGTGGACTATGGCTACACCTTC
CDR3: CASSPGTGVDYGYTF
size: NA
J: TRBJ1-2
D: TRBD1
length: 15
V: TRBV5-4

DNA: TGTGCCAGCAGCCCGTGGACAGGGCGGAACACTGAAGCTTTCTTT
CDR3: CASSPWTGRNTEAFF
size: once
J: TRBJ1-1
D: TRBD1
length: 15
V: TRBV5-4

DNA: TGTGCCAGCAGCGTAGCTATAGGGGCTGACACTGAAGCTTTCTTT
CDR3: CASSVAIGADTEAFF
size: NA
J: TRBJ1-1
D: NA
length: 15
V: TRBV9

DNA: TGTGCCAGCAGTTTAACAGGGCTGGGCAATCAGCCCCAGCATTTT
CDR3: CASSLTGLGNQPQHF
size: NA
J: TRBJ1-5
D: NA
length: 15
V: TRBV27

DNA: TGTGCCAGTCATCGGGACAGGGTGGGTAATGAGCAGTTCTTC
CDR3: CASHRDRVGNEQFF
size: NA
J: TRBJ2-1
D: TRBD1
length: 14
V: TRBV7-2

DNA: TGTGCCAGCAGTGAAGCCGGGACAAACTATGGCTACACCTTC
CDR3: CASSEAGTNYGYTF
size: NA
J: TRBJ1-2
D: NA
length: 14
V: TRBV28

DNA: TGTGCCAGCAGCTCCTTAGGGGGGAGCATGAACACTGAAGCTTTCTTT
CDR3: CASSSLGGSMNTEAFF
size: NA
J: TRBJ1-1
D: NA
length: 16
V: TRBV7-6

DNA: TGTGCCAGCACCCCCGGCCTGCAGGGGGGAGGGAGCTACACCTTC
CDR3: CASTPGLQGGGSYTF
size: NA
J: TRBJ1-2
D: TRBD1
length: 15
V: TRBV4-2

DNA: TGTGCCAGCAGCGTAGGACAGGGGGCAACTGAAGCTTTCTTT
CDR3: CASSVGQGATEAFF
size: NA
J: TRBJ1-1
D: TRBD1
length: 14
V: TRBV9

DNA: TGCGCCAGCAGCCAACCCACCAGGGGCTACGAGCAGTACTTC
CDR3: CASSQPTRGYEQYF
size: NA
J: TRBJ2-7
D: NA
length: 14
V: TRBV4-1

DNA: TGTGCCAGTAGTATTACAGTGAACACTGAAGCTTTCTTT
CDR3: CASSITVNTEAFF
size: few
J: TRBJ1-1
D: NA
length: 13
V: TRBV19

DNA: TGTGCCAGCAGCTTAGTAGCGCGGGGGGGGCTGGAGACCCAGTACTTC
CDR3: CASSLVARGGLETQYF
size: NA
J: TRBJ2-5
D: TRBD2
length: 16
V: TRBV7-8

DNA: TGCGCCAGCCGGAAGACAGGGGGCTATATACAGCAGTACTTC
CDR3: CASRKTGGYIQQYF
size: NA
J: TRBJ2-7
D: TRBD1
length: 14
V: TRBV10-1

DNA: TGCGCCAGCAGCCAAGGTCGAGGGAAATACTACGAGCAGTACTTC
CDR3: CASSQGRGKYYEQYF
size: NA
J: TRBJ2-7
D: NA
length: 15
V: TRBV4-1

DNA: TGTGCCAGCATCGCAGGGTTGGGGCTAACTGAAGCTTTCTTT
CDR3: CASIAGLGLTEAFF
size: NA
J: TRBJ1-1
D: NA
length: 14
V: TRBV27